This passage covers 24 T cell receptor beta chains from one sample sequenced in a study of CD8 T cells in Susac syndrome. Reverse transcription of roughly 0.5 to 1 ug RNA was carried out with random hexamers. MiXCR was run by TCRdb on the immunoSEQ multiplex PCR reads, yielding one entry per CDR3 protein. The data hold roughly 100,000 distinct CDR3 sequences, with approximately 95% observed a single time. The sample consisted of CD8+ T cells from PBMCs. The receptors here all came from a human donor with Susac syndrome.

The chain uses TRBV11-2 and TRBJ1-5; D remains unclear. Germline V gives CDR1 SGHAT, CDR2 FQNNGV. V lost 6 bases and J 4 bases, leaving 16 bases between the germline ends. The CDR3 extends over 15 amino acids. The CDR3 is CASSLAGGSNQPQHF. CDR3 sequence (DNA): TGTGCCAGCAGTCTCGCAGGAGGTAGTAATCAGCCCCAGCATTTT.

The CDR3 is CASSEFPGSDEQFF. CDR3 in DNA: TGTGCCAGCAGTGAATTCCCGGGATCGGATGAGCAGTTCTTC. The chain couples TRBV2 to TRBJ2-1; weak D call: TRBD2 (5 bases). Trimming removed 2 bases at V and 8 bases at J, with 13 bases between. Germline CDR1 is SNHLY and CDR2 is FYNNEI. The CDR3 loop spans 14 amino acids.

The J gene is TRBJ2-1, the V gene TRBV15; no clear D gene. Germline V gene lookup returns CDR1 LNHNV and CDR2 YYDKDF (reference sequence). V was pared by 0 bases and J by 15 bases, with 18 bases between. This CDR3 spans 14 amino acids. The CDR3: CATSRDGSTQARFF. DNA of the CDR3: TGTGCCACCAGCAGAGATGGGTCCACGCAGGCTCGGTTCTTC. The whole variable domain, remainder taken from reference TRBV15 and TRBJ2-1, is DAMVIQNPRYQVTQFGKPVTLSCSQTLNHNVMYWYQQKSSQAPKLLFHYYDKDFNNEADTPDNFQSRRPNTSFCFLDIRSPGLGDTAMYLCATSRDGSTQARFFGPGTRLTVL.

The V and J genes are TRBV15 and TRBJ2-7; TRBD2 is a possible D gene (6 bases). Trimming cost V 5 bases and J 3 bases, with 14 bases left between them. The CDR3 covers 14 residues. Per the germline V gene, CDR1 is LNHNV and CDR2 is YYDKDF (reference sequence). The CDR3 sequence: CATSGRGELYEQYF. CDR3 in DNA: TGTGCCACCAGCGGGCGGGGAGAACTCTACGAGCAGTACTTC. The variable domain in full, completed from reference TRBV15 and TRBJ2-7, reads DAMVIQNPRYQVTQFGKPVTLSCSQTLNHNVMYWYQQKSSQAPKLLFHYYDKDFNNEADTPDNFQSRRPNTSFCFLDIRSPGLGDTAMYLCATSGRGELYEQYFGPGTRLTVT.

The V call is TRBV9, the J call TRBJ2-7; 9 bases align to TRBD1. J lost 4 bases, V lost 2 bases, and 4 bases had no gene match. This CDR3 comprises 14 residues. Looked up from germline, CDR1 is SGDLS and CDR2 is YYNGEE. CDR3 amino acids: CASSVGTGFYEQYF. In DNA, the CDR3 is TGTGCCAGCAGCGTTGGGACAGGGTTTTACGAGCAGTACTTC.

The chain joins TRBV12-3 or TRBV12-4 to TRBJ1-2; D possibly corresponds to TRBD1 (6 bases). This CDR3 spans 12 amino acids. V lost 4 bases and J lost 8, with 11 bases in between. The CDR3 sequence: CASSSGGGGYTF. CDR3 nucleotide sequence: TGTGCCAGCAGTTCGGGGGGCGGAGGCTACACCTTC.

This clonotype appeared once. The chain couples TRBV12-3 or TRBV12-4 to TRBJ1-1; D unclear. The CDR3 extends over 10 amino acids. The V end was cut by 7 bases, the J end by 3 bases, with 3 bases between. CDR3 sequence: CASIDTEAFF. In DNA, the CDR3 is TGTGCCAGCATCGACACTGAAGCTTTCTTT.

Only one count was recorded for this clonotype. The chain links TRBV4-1 to TRBJ2-2, with D unresolved. CDR1 and CDR2 from the germline V gene are MGHRA and YSYEKL. Trimming left V 6 bases short and J 0 bases short, with 5 bases between. CDR3 size: 13 residues. The CDR3 loop reads CASSTTNTGELFF. In DNA, the CDR3 is TGCGCCAGCAGTACAACGAACACCGGGGAGCTGTTTTTT.

V and J are TRBV27 and TRBJ1-5; maybe TRBD1 (5 bases). Germline V CDR1 and CDR2: MNHEY, SMNVEV (reference sequence). The CDR3 has 14 amino acids. The V end lost 4 bases, the J end lost 0 bases, and 7 bases lay between the germline ends. The CDR3 nucleotides read TGTGCCAGCAGTTCGGGGGTTAGCAATCAGCCCCAGCATTTT. Residues: CASSSGVSNQPQHF.

The CDR3 nucleotides are TGTGCCAGCAGATCTCGCTTTGGGGAGGCGGACACCGGGGAGCTGTTTTTT. Residues: CASRSRFGEADTGELFF. This sequence joins TRBV12-3 or TRBV12-4 and TRBJ2-2; D might be TRBD2 (6 bases). The V end lost 6 bases, the J end lost 3 bases, and 20 bases lay between the germline ends. The CDR3 contains 17 residues.

The chain carries TRBV6-4 and TRBJ1-6, with D unresolved. The length of the CDR3 is 15 residues. The germline gives CDR1 MRHNA, CDR2 SNTAGT. Trimming cost V 4 bases and J 8 bases, with 15 bases left between them. This chain's CDR3 is CASSVRDRWDSPLHF. CDR3 nucleotides: TGTGCCAGCAGTGTAAGGGATCGGTGGGATTCACCCCTCCACTTT.

V is TRBV7-6 and J is TRBJ1-2; TRBD1 might be the D (5 bases). The CDR3 is made up of 14 amino acids. Germline V gives CDR1 SGHVS, CDR2 FNYEAQ. Trimming removed 3 bases at V and 4 bases at J, with 12 bases between. CDR3 protein: CASSFSGLVYGYTF. DNA for the CDR3: TGTGCCAGCAGCTTCTCAGGGTTGGTCTATGGCTACACCTTC.

The V gene is TRBV7-9, the J gene TRBJ1-1; D unclear. The germline gives CDR1 SEHNR, CDR2 FQNEAQ (reference sequence). Trimming cost V 5 bases and J 1 base, with 14 bases left between them. The CDR3 totals 15 residues. The CDR3 here is CASSPTQVENTEAFF. CDR3 nucleotide sequence: TGTGCCAGCAGCCCGACCCAGGTGGAGAACACTGAAGCTTTCTTT.

The rearrangement joins TRBV29-1 to TRBJ2-1; no clear D. V lost 4 bases and J 2 bases, leaving 12 bases between the germline ends. The V gene's germline CDR1 is SQVTM and CDR2 ANQGSEA. This CDR3 region has 14 residues. DNA of the CDR3: TGCAGCGTTGGGGCTACCGGCGCCTACAATGAGCAGTTCTTC. Translation gives CSVGATGAYNEQFF.

The chain links TRBV6-1 to TRBJ2-2; 10 bases are shared with TRBD1. The CDR3 runs to 17 residues. The junction had 12 bases not matched to a gene; V was cut back by 6 bases and J by 5 bases. Per germline, CDR1 MNHNS and CDR2 SASEGT. CDR3: CASSSTGTGVGTGELFF. CDR3 nucleotides: TGTGCCAGCAGCTCAACCGGGACAGGGGTAGGAACCGGGGAGCTGTTTTTT.

The chain links TRBV9 to TRBJ2-2; D remains unclear. V shed 0 bases and J shed 0 bases, with 12 bases lying between them. The CDR3 length is 17 residues. The V gene's germline CDR1 is SGDLS and CDR2 YYNGEE. CDR3 DNA: TGTGCCAGCAGCGTAGCTTCTAAGGACCCGAACACCGGGGAGCTGTTTTTT. Protein: CASSVASKDPNTGELFF.

This clonotype occurred a few times. The chain combines TRBV19 with TRBJ2-7; possible D gene TRBD1, 6 bases. Trimming removed 4 bases at V and 6 bases at J, with 10 bases between. Germline loops: CDR1 LNHDA, CDR2 SQIVND (reference sequence). The CDR3 is 12 amino acids. The CDR3 here is CASSTQGGEQYF. In DNA, the CDR3 is TGTGCCAGTAGTACACAGGGCGGCGAGCAGTACTTC.

V gene TRBV5-1 combines with J gene TRBJ1-2, with D unresolved. This CDR3 is built from 13 residues. Trimming stripped 0 bases from V and 6 bases from J, with 9 bases between. Looked up from germline, CDR1 is SGHRS and CDR2 is YFSETQ. The CDR3: CASSLGYRDGYTF. CDR3 coding DNA: TGCGCCAGCAGCTTGGGGTACCGCGATGGCTACACCTTC. Combining the CDR3 with reference TRBV5-1 and TRBJ1-2 gives the whole variable domain KAGVTQTPRYLIKTRGQQVTLSCSPISGHRSVSWYQQTPGQGLQFLFEYFSETQRNKGNFPGRFSGRQFSNSRSEMNVSTLELGDSALYLCASSLGYRDGYTFGSGTRLTVV.

The rearrangement joins TRBV21-1 to TRBJ1-2; TRBD1 is taken as the D call from the table, unchecked against the DNA. TRBV21-1 is assigned pseudogene status. The CDR3 is made up of 15 amino acids. The CDR3 nucleotides are TGTGCCAGCAGCAAAGACCCCCGGGACAACTATGGCTACACCTTC. It yields the protein CASSKDPRDNYGYTF.

The J gene is TRBJ2-3, the V gene TRBV5-1, with D tentatively TRBD1 (6 bases). The CDR3 runs to 14 residues. Germline CDR1 and CDR2: SGHRS and YFSETQ. Between the trimmed V and J ends, which lost 5 bases and 4 bases, there was a span of 14 bases. The CDR3 here is CASSPLGAADTQYF. Here the CDR3 DNA reads TGCGCCAGCAGTCCTCTGGGGGCAGCAGATACGCAGTATTTT.

This clonotype was seen once. The chain is built from TRBV29-1 and TRBJ2-7; maybe TRBD1 (5 bases). The CDR3 covers 13 residues. Per germline, CDR1 SQVTM and CDR2 ANQGSEA. V lost 4 bases and J 2 bases, leaving 12 bases between the germline ends. CDR3 loop: CSVGTRQTYEQYF. The CDR3 DNA follows: TGCAGCGTTGGGACCCGACAGACCTACGAGCAGTACTTC.

This clonotype was recorded only once. The chain uses TRBV2 and TRBJ2-7; no clear D. V lost 1 base and J 2 bases, leaving 12 bases between the germline ends. CDR1 SNHLY and CDR2 FYNNEI come from the germline V gene. This CDR3 has 15 amino acids. Here the CDR3 reads CASSEEGRVAYEQYF. The CDR3 DNA reads TGTGCCAGCAGTGAAGAGGGAAGGGTAGCCTACGAGCAGTACTTC.

This chain joins TRBV29-1 and TRBJ1-1, with D uncertain. The germline V and J ends were trimmed by 6 bases and 3 bases, with 14 bases remaining between them. The CDR3 sequence is 13 residues long. Germline V gene data show CDR1 as SQVTM and CDR2 as ANQGSEA. The CDR3 spells CSVPLRGHTEAFF. The CDR3 nucleotides read TGCAGCGTCCCCCTACGGGGTCACACTGAAGCTTTCTTT.

J is TRBJ2-1 and V is TRBV6-5; maybe TRBD1 (6 bases). Trimming pared 6 bases from V and 5 bases from J, leaving 17 bases between. Germline loops: CDR1 MNHEY, CDR2 SVGAGI. The CDR3 extends over 15 amino acids. CDR3 in amino acids: CASSTWTDQHNEQFF. CDR3 nucleotides: TGTGCCAGCAGCACCTGGACAGACCAACACAATGAGCAGTTCTTC.